This is a list of T cell receptor beta chains from one sample in a study of cytomegalovirus exposure and HLA in healthy donors. Some clones are missing from TCRdb's copy, which holds only in-frame ones; the method was immunoSEQ multiplex PCR. The sample carries 200,000 or so clones, 84% recorded once. What was sequenced was PBMCs. The receptor set was obtained from a woman in her thirties in good health and CMV-seropositive. Each CDR3 is given with its conserved first and last residue. A D gene is named only where the DNA matches it firmly.

>TRBV5-1|NA|TRBJ2-3
TGCGCCAGCAGCTTGGGAGGCGCAATAGAGGCAGATACGCAGTATTTT
CASSLGGAIEADTQYF
>TRBV5-6|TRBD1|TRBJ2-1
TGTGCCAGCAGCAGGACAGGGCCCTCCTACAATGAGCAGTTCTTC
CASSRTGPSYNEQFF
>TRBV29-1|NA|TRBJ2-3
TGCAGCGCGGACAGTTCATCTAGCACAGATACGCAGTATTTT
CSADSSSSTDTQYF
>TRBV28|TRBD2|TRBJ2-7
TGTGCCAGCAGTTCCCTCACTAGCGGGGTAAGCTCCTACGAGCAGTACTTC
CASSSLTSGVSSYEQYF
>TRBV7-8|NA|TRBJ2-1
TGTGCCAGCAGCTCCGAGTCATGGGGGGACAATGAGCAGTTCTTC
CASSSESWGDNEQFF
>TRBV5-1|NA|TRBJ2-5
TGCGCCAGCAGCTTGACGTCTGCCAGGGAAGAGACCCAGTACTTC
CASSLTSAREETQYF
>TRBV30|NA|TRBJ2-7
TGTGCCTGGAGTGGCACAGCCTACGAGCAGTACTTC
CAWSGTAYEQYF
>TRBV5-1|TRBD1|TRBJ2-1
TGCGCCAGCAGCCTCCGGACAGGGGCCTACAATGAGCAGTTCTTC
CASSLRTGAYNEQFF
>TRBV28|NA|TRBJ2-7
TGTGCCAGCAGTCCGAGACCTGACAGGACCTACGAGCAGTACTTC
CASSPRPDRTYEQYF
>TRBV28|TRBD1|TRBJ2-7
TGTGCCAGCAGTTCTAATGACAGGGTCGAGCAGTACTTC
CASSSNDRVEQYF
>TRBV25-1|NA|TRBJ2-7
TGTGCCAGCAGCAAAGGGGGGGGTACCTCCTACGAGCAGTACTTC
CASSKGGGTSYEQYF
>TRBV10-3|NA|TRBJ2-7
TGTGCCACCGATGGACTTCTTTACGAGCAGTACTTC
CATDGLLYEQYF
>TRBV6-5|TRBD1|TRBJ1-2
TGTGCCAGCAGACAACCGGGACAGGGCGCCTATGGCTACACCTTC
CASRQPGQGAYGYTF
>TRBV28|TRBD1|TRBJ2-5
TGTGCCAGTCTTACAGGGGACAGGGAACAGACCCAGTACTTC
CASLTGDREQTQYF
>TRBV7-9|TRBD2|TRBJ2-1
TGTGCCAGCAGCATACGGACTAGCGGGAGGGCCTACAATGAGCAGTTCTTC
CASSIRTSGRAYNEQFF
>TRBV7-9|NA|TRBJ2-1
TGTGCCAGCAGCCGCCGGGAGTCTTCCTCCAATGAGCAGTTCTTC
CASSRRESSSNEQFF
>TRBV7-9|TRBD1|TRBJ2-5
TGTGCCAGCAGCACTACGCCGGGACAGGGGACGGAGACCCAGTACTTC
CASSTTPGQGTETQYF
>TRBV19|TRBD2|TRBJ2-3
TGTGCCAGTAGTGCCCGGGGGGGCCGCACAGATACGCAGTATTTT
CASSARGGRTDTQYF
>TRBV5-1|NA|TRBJ2-1
TGCGCCAGCAGCTCCGAAGGGGCCGATCGGCAGTTCTTC
CASSSEGADRQFF
>TRBV30|TRBD2|TRBJ2-7
TGTGCCTGGAGTGCGGGGAGGCATCCGGGACTAGCGGGAGGGCCCTACGAGCAGTACTTC
CAWSAGRHPGLAGGPYEQYF
>TRBV2|NA|TRBJ2-3
TGTGCCAGCAGTGATAAGCTTCCAGATACGCAGTATTTT
CASSDKLPDTQYF
>TRBV10-3|NA|TRBJ2-7
TGTGCCATCAGTGATCAGGGGACAACCTACGAGCAGTACTTC
CAISDQGTTYEQYF